This is a list of T cell receptor beta chains from one sample in a study of cytomegalovirus exposure and HLA in healthy donors. The protocol was immunoSEQ multiplex PCR, while the TCRdb copy is restricted to in-frame clones and leaves out a portion. The data contain about 65,000 clones, around 80% of them seen just once; the ten biggest clones take up approximately 4.2%. Specimen: PBMCs. The receptor set was obtained from a woman younger than 45 in good health and CMV-seronegative. Each CDR3 is given with its conserved first and last residue. The D gene is left open where the match is weak. Some rows mark clone size as missing; the rest say once, few, many or name a class of expanded clone.

clone size: NA
V gene: TRBV7-9
D gene: NA
J gene: TRBJ2-3
CDR3 DNA: TGTGCCAGCAGCTTAGTATTTTCTCGGGATACGCAGTATTTT
CDR3 protein: CASSLVFSRDTQYF

clone size: NA
V gene: TRBV5-6
D gene: NA
J gene: TRBJ2-7
CDR3 DNA: TGTGCCAGCAGTGGTTTAGCGGAGTACGAGCAGTACTTC
CDR3 protein: CASSGLAEYEQYF

clone size: NA
V gene: TRBV10-2
D gene: NA
J gene: TRBJ2-1
CDR3 DNA: TGCGCCAGCAGTGAGTCGAACGGCGGCCGCTCCTACAATGAGCAGTTCTTC
CDR3 protein: CASSESNGGRSYNEQFF

clone size: NA
V gene: TRBV12-2
D gene: NA
J gene: TRBJ1-4
CDR3 DNA: TGTGCAAGTCGCTTACCCGACAGGGTTAATGAAAAACTGTTTTTT
CDR3 protein: CASRLPDRVNEKLFF

clone size: NA
V gene: TRBV7-2
D gene: NA
J gene: TRBJ2-3
CDR3 DNA: TGTGCCAGCAGCTTATCGGGAGTCACAGATACGCAGTATTTT
CDR3 protein: CASSLSGVTDTQYF

clone size: NA
V gene: TRBV9
D gene: TRBD1
J gene: TRBJ1-4
CDR3 DNA: TGTGCCAGCAGCGTGACAGGGCAAGACGAAAAACTGTTTTTT
CDR3 protein: CASSVTGQDEKLFF

clone size: NA
V gene: TRBV6-4
D gene: TRBD2
J gene: TRBJ2-3
CDR3 DNA: TGTGCCAGCAGTGGTTCCGGGGGGGCGGATACGCAGTATTTT
CDR3 protein: CASSGSGGADTQYF

clone size: NA
V gene: TRBV7-9
D gene: NA
J gene: TRBJ2-7
CDR3 DNA: TGTGCCAGCAGCTTAGTAAGGGGGAAGCCCTACGAGCAGTACTTC
CDR3 protein: CASSLVRGKPYEQYF

clone size: NA
V gene: TRBV25-1
D gene: NA
J gene: TRBJ1-1
CDR3 DNA: TGTGCCAGCAGTGAAACCCGCCCTAGCGAAGCTTTCTTT
CDR3 protein: CASSETRPSEAFF

clone size: NA
V gene: TRBV7-2
D gene: TRBD1
J gene: TRBJ1-2
CDR3 DNA: TGTGCCAGCAGCTTAGACGGGACAGTCTATGGCTACACCTTC
CDR3 protein: CASSLDGTVYGYTF

clone size: NA
V gene: TRBV30
D gene: NA
J gene: TRBJ2-7
CDR3 DNA: TGTGCCTGGAGTTATAGTTACTCCTACGAGCAGTACTTC
CDR3 protein: CAWSYSYSYEQYF

clone size: NA
V gene: TRBV5-1
D gene: NA
J gene: TRBJ2-1
CDR3 DNA: TGCGCCAGCAGCTTATGGACTCCCCCGAGATATGAGCAGTTCTTC
CDR3 protein: CASSLWTPPRYEQFF

clone size: NA
V gene: TRBV5-4
D gene: TRBD1
J gene: TRBJ1-2
CDR3 DNA: TGTGCCAGCAGCTCACCGGGACAGGGAGTTAACTATGGCTACACCTTC
CDR3 protein: CASSSPGQGVNYGYTF

clone size: NA
V gene: TRBV28
D gene: NA
J gene: TRBJ1-5
CDR3 DNA: TGTGCCAGCAGTTCCAAGCGGGAAGATCAGCCCCAGCATTTT
CDR3 protein: CASSSKREDQPQHF

clone size: NA
V gene: TRBV13
D gene: TRBD1
J gene: TRBJ1-1
CDR3 DNA: TGTGCCAGCACCACCTGGACAGGGAGGGGCACTGAAGCTTTCTTT
CDR3 protein: CASTTWTGRGTEAFF

clone size: NA
V gene: TRBV2
D gene: TRBD2
J gene: TRBJ2-7
CDR3 DNA: TGTGCCAGCAAGCAGCGGGAGGTGAACGAGCAGTACTTC
CDR3 protein: CASKQREVNEQYF

clone size: few
V gene: TRBV6-1
D gene: TRBD1
J gene: TRBJ1-6
CDR3 DNA: TGTGCCAGCATACCCCCACAGGGGGCAGGGTCACCCCTCCACTTT
CDR3 protein: CASIPPQGAGSPLHF

clone size: NA
V gene: TRBV6-5
D gene: NA
J gene: TRBJ2-5
CDR3 DNA: TGTGCCAGCAGTTATTCCGAGGGGACCCAGTACTTC
CDR3 protein: CASSYSEGTQYF

clone size: NA
V gene: TRBV5-1
D gene: TRBD1
J gene: TRBJ2-5
CDR3 DNA: TGCGCCAGCAGCTTGGCCGACAGGGACGAGACCCAGTACTTC
CDR3 protein: CASSLADRDETQYF

clone size: NA
V gene: TRBV5-1
D gene: NA
J gene: TRBJ2-5
CDR3 DNA: TGCGCCAGCAGCTTGGCACGGGGGGAGACCCAGTACTTC
CDR3 protein: CASSLARGETQYF

clone size: NA
V gene: TRBV29-1
D gene: TRBD1
J gene: TRBJ2-7
CDR3 DNA: TGCAGCGTAGAGGGACAGGGTGATCACGAGCAGTACTTC
CDR3 protein: CSVEGQGDHEQYF

clone size: NA
V gene: TRBV6-1
D gene: TRBD2
J gene: TRBJ2-5
CDR3 DNA: TGTGCCAGCAGCGCTCCGGGACTAGCGGAGACCCAGTACTTC
CDR3 protein: CASSAPGLAETQYF

clone size: NA
V gene: TRBV29-1
D gene: TRBD1
J gene: TRBJ2-5
CDR3 DNA: TGCAGCGGCACGCGCCGGGACAGGGTTGAGACCCAGTACTTC
CDR3 protein: CSGTRRDRVETQYF

clone size: once
V gene: TRBV29-1
D gene: NA
J gene: TRBJ1-2
CDR3 DNA: TGCAGCGCCGGAGCCGACAGCTATGGCTACACCTTC
CDR3 protein: CSAGADSYGYTF

clone size: NA
V gene: TRBV7-9
D gene: NA
J gene: TRBJ2-7
CDR3 DNA: TGTGCCAGCAGCCTGGGGCCTCGCCGAGCCTCCTACGAGCAGTACTTC
CDR3 protein: CASSLGPRRASYEQYF

clone size: NA
V gene: TRBV30
D gene: TRBD1
J gene: TRBJ1-5
CDR3 DNA: TGTGCCTGGACCCATGGGGGACAGGGAGGACAGCCCCAGCATTTT
CDR3 protein: CAWTHGGQGGQPQHF

clone size: NA
V gene: TRBV5-4
D gene: NA
J gene: TRBJ2-7
CDR3 DNA: TGTGCCAGCAGCTTTGGAGCCTACGAGCAGTACTTC
CDR3 protein: CASSFGAYEQYF

clone size: NA
V gene: TRBV28
D gene: TRBD1
J gene: TRBJ1-2
CDR3 DNA: TGTGCCAGCAGTTTGTACCGGGACAGATTATCCACCTTC
CDR3 protein: CASSLYRDRLSTF

clone size: NA
V gene: TRBV30
D gene: TRBD2
J gene: TRBJ2-7
CDR3 DNA: TGTGCCGGGCAAGCGGGAGAAAGTATCTACGAGCAGTACTTC
CDR3 protein: CAGQAGESIYEQYF

clone size: NA
V gene: TRBV7-7
D gene: NA
J gene: TRBJ2-1
CDR3 DNA: TGTGCTAGCAGCAGGGATAGGGCGGGTGAGCAGTTCTTC
CDR3 protein: CASSRDRAGEQFF

clone size: NA
V gene: TRBV6-5
D gene: TRBD2
J gene: TRBJ2-1
CDR3 DNA: TGTGCCAGCAGTGCCCCGGGACTAGCTTACAATGAGCAGTTCTTC
CDR3 protein: CASSAPGLAYNEQFF

clone size: NA
V gene: TRBV4-3
D gene: NA
J gene: TRBJ1-2
CDR3 DNA: TGCGCCAGCAGCCAAGACGGGGCCGCGGAGGGCTATGGCTACACCTTC
CDR3 protein: CASSQDGAAEGYGYTF

clone size: NA
V gene: TRBV5-4
D gene: TRBD2
J gene: TRBJ2-7
CDR3 DNA: TGTGCCAGCAGCTTCGCAGGCGGGAGATTTGACGAGCAGTACTTC
CDR3 protein: CASSFAGGRFDEQYF

clone size: NA
V gene: TRBV28
D gene: TRBD1
J gene: TRBJ1-6
CDR3 DNA: TGTGCCAGCAGTTCCCCGGGACAGGGCTCTACCTCACCCCTCCACTTT
CDR3 protein: CASSSPGQGSTSPLHF

clone size: NA
V gene: TRBV29-1
D gene: NA
J gene: TRBJ2-2
CDR3 DNA: TGCAGCGTTGCTATCACCGGGGAGCTGTTTTTT
CDR3 protein: CSVAITGELFF

clone size: NA
V gene: TRBV7-2
D gene: TRBD2
J gene: TRBJ2-7
CDR3 DNA: TGTGCCAGCAGCGGGACTAGCGGGGGGGATACCTACGAGCAGTACTTC
CDR3 protein: CASSGTSGGDTYEQYF

clone size: NA
V gene: TRBV7-2
D gene: TRBD1
J gene: TRBJ1-2
CDR3 DNA: TGTGCCAGCAGACCACAGGGGTCCTATGGCTACACCTTC
CDR3 protein: CASRPQGSYGYTF

clone size: NA
V gene: TRBV28
D gene: NA
J gene: TRBJ1-5
CDR3 DNA: TGTGCCAGCATTCCGGGGGGGATAAGCAATCAGCCCCAGCATTTT
CDR3 protein: CASIPGGISNQPQHF

clone size: NA
V gene: TRBV6-1
D gene: TRBD2
J gene: TRBJ2-7
CDR3 DNA: TGTGCCAGCAGTGAAGTGGGGGGGATTGTCGGCGAGCAGTACTTC
CDR3 protein: CASSEVGGIVGEQYF

clone size: once
V gene: TRBV27
D gene: TRBD1
J gene: TRBJ2-1
CDR3 DNA: TGTGCCAGCAGTATGGGACAGGGGATCAATGAGCAGTTCTTC
CDR3 protein: CASSMGQGINEQFF

clone size: few
V gene: TRBV4-1
D gene: TRBD2
J gene: TRBJ2-2
CDR3 DNA: TGCGCCAGCAGCCCGGACTTAGCGGGAGCGGGGACCGGGGAGCTGTTTTTT
CDR3 protein: CASSPDLAGAGTGELFF

clone size: NA
V gene: TRBV4-2
D gene: TRBD2
J gene: TRBJ2-5
CDR3 DNA: TGTGCCAGCAGCCAAATAGCGGGAACGTACCAAGAGACCCAGTACTTC
CDR3 protein: CASSQIAGTYQETQYF

clone size: NA
V gene: TRBV29-1
D gene: TRBD1
J gene: TRBJ2-7
CDR3 DNA: TGCAGCGTTGGGGGGGGGACAGGGCTGTACGAGCAGTACTTC
CDR3 protein: CSVGGGTGLYEQYF

clone size: NA
V gene: TRBV29-1
D gene: NA
J gene: TRBJ1-1
CDR3 DNA: TGCAGCGCCCGGAGTATGAAGAGGGACACTGAAGCTTTCTTT
CDR3 protein: CSARSMKRDTEAFF

clone size: NA
V gene: TRBV7-9
D gene: NA
J gene: TRBJ2-2
CDR3 DNA: TGTGCCAGCAGCTATAAGCGCTCCGGGGAGCTGTTTTTT
CDR3 protein: CASSYKRSGELFF

clone size: NA
V gene: TRBV29-1
D gene: TRBD2
J gene: TRBJ2-1
CDR3 DNA: TGCAGCGCCAGCCGGGGGGGAGACAATGAGCAGTTCTTC
CDR3 protein: CSASRGGDNEQFF